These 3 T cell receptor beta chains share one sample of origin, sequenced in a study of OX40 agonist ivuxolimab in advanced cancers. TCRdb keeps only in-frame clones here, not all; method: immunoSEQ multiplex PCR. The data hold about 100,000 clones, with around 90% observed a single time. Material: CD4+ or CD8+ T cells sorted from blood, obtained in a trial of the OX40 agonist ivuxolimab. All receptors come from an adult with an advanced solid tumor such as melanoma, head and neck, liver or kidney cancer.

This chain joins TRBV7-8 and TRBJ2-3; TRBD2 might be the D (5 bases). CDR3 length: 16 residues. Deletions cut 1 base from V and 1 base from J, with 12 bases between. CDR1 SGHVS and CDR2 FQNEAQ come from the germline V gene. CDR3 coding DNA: TGTGCCAGCAGCTTAGAAGTGGGAGTACGCACAGATACGCAGTATTTT. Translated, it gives CASSLEVGVRTDTQYF.

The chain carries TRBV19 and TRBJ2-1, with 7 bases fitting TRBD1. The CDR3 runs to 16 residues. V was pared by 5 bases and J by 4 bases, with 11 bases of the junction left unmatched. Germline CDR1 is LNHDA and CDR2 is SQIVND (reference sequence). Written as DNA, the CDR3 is TGTGCCAGTAGTCACCCCGGCAGGGGGAGTTACAATGAGCAGTTCTTC. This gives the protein CASSHPGRGSYNEQFF.

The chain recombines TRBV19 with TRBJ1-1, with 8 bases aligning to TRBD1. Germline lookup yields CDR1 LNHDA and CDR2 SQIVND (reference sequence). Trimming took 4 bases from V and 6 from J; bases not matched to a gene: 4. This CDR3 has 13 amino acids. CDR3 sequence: CASSTGQGAEAFF. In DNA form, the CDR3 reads TGTGCCAGTAGTACCGGACAGGGCGCTGAAGCTTTCTTT. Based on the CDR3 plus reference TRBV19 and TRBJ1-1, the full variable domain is DGGITQSPKYLFRKEGQNVTLSCEQNLNHDAMYWYRQDPGQGLRLIYYSQIVNDFQKGDIAEGYSVSREKKESFPLTVTSAQKNPTAFYLCASSTGQGAEAFFGQGTRLTVV.